These T cell receptor beta chains were read from a single sample in a study of cytomegalovirus exposure and HLA in healthy donors. Assay: immunoSEQ multiplex PCR; the TCRdb copy retains only in-frame clones and omits some. The sample records around 170,000 clones, 81% being singletons. Sequencing was done on a sample of PBMCs. The receptors shown here come from a man aged 50 to 59 in good health and CMV-seronegative. CDR3s include the opening cysteine and the closing phenylalanine or tryptophan. Not all rows give a size; the values are once, few, many and, for expanded clones, a class.

TRBV10-3,-,CAISHIVPAEGEAFF
TRBV6-5,-,CASSSSGTFDEQYF
TRBV27,-,CASSLDRDRGIQYF
TRBV6-1,few,CASSEDERTNTGELFF
TRBV5-1,-,CASSADRGHEQFF
TRBV5-5,-,CASSPPGNTEAFF
TRBV27,-,CASSRRDTQYF
TRBV11-3,-,CASSRDRVSEQYF
TRBV7-8,-,CASTPGYSNQPQHF
TRBV6-5,-,CASSNIRGTEAFF
TRBV6-5,-,CASSRRGTNYGYTF
TRBV4-3,-,CASSQRLAGGSFSAYNEQFF
TRBV2,-,CASMVQGATGELFF
TRBV27,-,CASSPNPSYEQYF
TRBV5-6,-,CASSLWAREAGNTIYF
TRBV10-3,-,CAISESRGASNSPLHF
TRBV2,-,CASKVWQGALGTQYF
TRBV4-3,-,CASSQGGLGETQYF
TRBV27,once,CASSFLGGEDVLFF
TRBV19,once,CASSISPGANEKLFF
TRBV5-4,-,CASSYDRVSGYTF
TRBV7-2,-,CASSSYRGGGNEQFF
TRBV15,-,CATSRVLGAETQYF
TRBV6-5,-,CASSYSPGGYGYTF
TRBV4-3,-,CASSQDSDQPQHF
TRBV5-1,-,CASNYGQGNQETQYF
TRBV7-2,-,CASSLLPDRGIKDTQYF
TRBV4-3,-,CASSQKQSSYNSPLHF
TRBV2,once,CASSEKGALIDTQYF
TRBV6-5,-,CASNRQHGYEQYF
TRBV6-5,-,CASSKDWYNEQFF
TRBV7-3,-,CASSLIASNEQFF
TRBV5-1,-,CASSSQTGFLQETQYF
TRBV5-1,-,CASSPGTGRYLSNQPQHF
TRBV11-1,-,CASHLGGGDYEQYF
TRBV10-3,-,CAISGGQGAPEAFF
TRBV4-1,-,CASSQDDSNQPQHF
TRBV27,few,CASRGQFYNEQFF
TRBV15,-,CATSRGGASNTEAFF
TRBV9,-,CASSVGDRDSPLHF
TRBV30,-,CAGAGDTEAFF
TRBV7-8,-,CASSLVPSGGTDTQYF
TRBV6-5,-,CASSRGTEAFF
TRBV10-3,-,CAISELQDQGTEAFF
TRBV7-2,-,CASSLGLAGSTDTQYF
TRBV6-1,-,CASSGAVEAFF
TRBV18,-,CASSSGQSNTEAFF
TRBV11-2,medium-sized,CASSLDSGGNQPQHF
TRBV6-6,-,CASSYSTGGPIGELFF
TRBV5-1,-,CASSLEPEGIGETQYF